These 11 T cell receptor beta chains were sequenced from one sample in a study of blood T cell repertoires in COVID-19. The repertoire was sequenced with immunoSEQ multiplex PCR; TCRdb's copy has only in-frame clones and lacks some. This table holds over 130,000 clones, around 88% found once. Sequenced: peripheral blood. The receptors stem from a human donor in a cohort sampled during active COVID-19.

This chain joins TRBV7-9 and TRBJ1-1; unclear D gene. Germline CDR1 SEHNR, CDR2 FQNEAQ (reference sequence). V lost 5 bases to trimming and J lost 0 bases, with 16 bases between them. The CDR3 contains 16 residues. CDR3 residues: CASSPSLTLMNTEAFF. DNA of the CDR3: TGTGCCAGCAGCCCGTCTTTAACATTAATGAACACTGAAGCTTTCTTT.

V usage is TRBV5-4 and J usage is TRBJ2-2, with TRBD1 matching over 11 bases. The CDR3 is made up of 16 amino acids. Germline V gene lookup returns CDR1 SGHNT and CDR2 YYREEE (reference sequence). The V gene end was trimmed by 2 bases and the J gene end by 6 bases; junction bases not matched to a gene: 6. The CDR3 sequence is CASSLRDRGVAGELFF. The CDR3 region has the DNA TGTGCCAGCAGCTTAAGGGACAGGGGGGTAGCCGGGGAGCTGTTTTTT.

V and J are TRBV5-1 and TRBJ2-1; D not resolved. Germline lookup yields CDR1 SGHRS and CDR2 YFSETQ. This CDR3 has 14 residues. V was trimmed by 1 base and J by 4 bases, leaving 9 bases between them. This CDR3 is CASSLSGSYNEQFF. The CDR3 DNA follows: TGCGCCAGCAGCTTGAGTGGCAGTTACAATGAGCAGTTCTTC.

The chain joins TRBV2 to TRBJ1-1, with TRBD1 matching 9 bases. CDR3 length: 14 residues. The germline CDR1 and CDR2 sequences are SNHLY and FYNNEI. V dropped 7 bases and J dropped 4; count of bases not matched to a gene: 7. The CDR3 DNA reads as TGTGCCAGCAAGAGGGGACAGGGTAGCACTGAAGCTTTCTTT. This codes for CASKRGQGSTEAFF.

This clone appeared a single time. The rearrangement uses TRBV7-9 and TRBJ2-3, with 14 bases aligning to TRBD2. Germline assignment: CDR1 SEHNR and CDR2 FQNEAQ (reference sequence). The length of the CDR3 is 15 residues. Unmatched junction bases numbered 7, after V lost 10 bases and J lost 4 bases. CDR3 sequence: CANQPTSGGADTQYF. CDR3 in DNA: TGTGCCAACCAACCGACTAGCGGGGGGGCAGATACGCAGTATTTT.

The genes are TRBV5-1 and TRBJ2-5; 10 bases agree with TRBD1. Germline V gene lookup returns CDR1 SGHRS and CDR2 YFSETQ. Trimming cost V 3 bases and J 4 bases; bases outside gene matches: 6. This CDR3 comprises 15 residues. The CDR3 loop reads CASSSGTGEGETQYF. For the CDR3, the DNA is TGCGCCAGCAGCTCCGGGACAGGGGAAGGAGAGACCCAGTACTTC.

The chain joins TRBV19 to TRBJ1-6; TRBD1 matches 9 bases. Germline V gene lookup returns CDR1 LNHDA and CDR2 SQIVND (reference sequence). V shed 5 bases and J 10 bases; nucleotides not matched to a gene: 6. The CDR3 length is 14 residues. The CDR3 nucleotides read TGTGCCAGTAGTCCCCGACAGGGGGGATCACCCCTCCACTTT. The encoded protein is CASSPRQGGSPLHF.

This chain connects TRBV12-3 or TRBV12-4 to TRBJ2-2; 7 bases match TRBD2. This CDR3 comprises 12 residues. The J segment lost 7 bases and the V segment lost 7 bases, leaving 3 bases of the junction unmatched. The CDR3 coding sequence is TGTGCCAGCACCTGGGGGGGCGGGGAGCTGTTTTTT. As protein: CASTWGGGELFF.

V is TRBV7-3 and J is TRBJ1-2; D not resolved. Germline V gene sequence: CDR1 SGHTA, CDR2 FQGTGA. Trimming cost V 1 base and J 0 bases, with 9 bases left between them. The CDR3 contains 15 residues. The CDR3, as DNA: TGTGCCAGCAGCTTAAACTCCCAAGCTAACTATGGCTACACCTTC. It yields the protein CASSLNSQANYGYTF. Full variable domain (rest looked up from reference TRBV7-3 and TRBJ1-2): GAGVSQTPSNKVTEKGKYVELRCDPISGHTALYWYRQSLGQGPEFLIYFQGTGAADDSGLPNDRFFAVRPEGSVSTLKIQRTERGDSAVYLCASSLNSQANYGYTFGSGTRLTVV.

In DNA, the CDR3 is TGCGCCAGCAGCTCTTCTTTTAGCGGGGAACAGCCCCAGCATTTT. Translation gives CASSSSFSGEQPQHF. The V and J genes are TRBV4-3 and TRBJ1-5; D gene uncertain. From germline, CDR1 is LGHNA and CDR2 YSLEER. CDR3 length: 15 residues. V lost 5 bases to trimming and J lost 7 bases, with 18 bases between them.

The chain employs TRBV9 and TRBJ2-1; 8 bases line up with TRBD2. The CDR3 length is 16 residues. The germline gives CDR1 SGDLS, CDR2 YYNGEE. Trimming at V came to 0 bases and at J to 4 bases, leaving 6 bases not matched to a gene. The CDR3 DNA sequence: TGTGCCAGCAGCGTAGGAACATTAGCGGGGTACAATGAGCAGTTCTTC. Encoded protein: CASSVGTLAGYNEQFF. Full variable domain (rest looked up from reference TRBV9 and TRBJ2-1): DSGVTQTPKHLITATGQRVTLRCSPRSGDLSVYWYQQSLDQGLQFLIQYYNGEERAKGNILERFSAQQFPDLHSELNLSSLELGDSALYFCASSVGTLAGYNEQFFGPGTRLTVL.